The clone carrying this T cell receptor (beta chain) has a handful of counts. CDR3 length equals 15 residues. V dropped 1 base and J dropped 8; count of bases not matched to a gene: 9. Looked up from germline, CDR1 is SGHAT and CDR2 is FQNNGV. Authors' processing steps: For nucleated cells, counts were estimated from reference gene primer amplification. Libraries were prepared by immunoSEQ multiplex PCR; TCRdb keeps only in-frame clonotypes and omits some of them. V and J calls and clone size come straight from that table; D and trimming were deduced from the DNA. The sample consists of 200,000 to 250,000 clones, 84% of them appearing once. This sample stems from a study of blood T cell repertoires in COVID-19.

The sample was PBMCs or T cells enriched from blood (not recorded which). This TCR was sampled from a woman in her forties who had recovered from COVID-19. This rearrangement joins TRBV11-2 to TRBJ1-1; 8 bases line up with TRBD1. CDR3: CASSLGQGAIQEAFF. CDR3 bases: TGTGCCAGCAGCTTAGGTCAGGGGGCGATTCAGGAAGCTTTCTTT.